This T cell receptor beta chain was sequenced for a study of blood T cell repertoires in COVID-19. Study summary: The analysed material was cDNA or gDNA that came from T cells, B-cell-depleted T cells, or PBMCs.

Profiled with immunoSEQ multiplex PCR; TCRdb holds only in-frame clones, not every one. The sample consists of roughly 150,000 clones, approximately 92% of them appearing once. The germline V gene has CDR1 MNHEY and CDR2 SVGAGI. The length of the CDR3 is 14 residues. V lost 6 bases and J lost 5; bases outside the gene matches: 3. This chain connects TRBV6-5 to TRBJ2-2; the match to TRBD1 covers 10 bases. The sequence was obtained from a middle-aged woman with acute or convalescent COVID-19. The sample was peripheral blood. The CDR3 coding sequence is TGTGCCAGCAGAGACAGGGGGCTTACCGGGGAGCTGTTTTTT. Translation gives CASRDRGLTGELFF.